This T cell receptor beta chain was found in a study of Ad26.COV2.S vaccination and SARS-CoV-2 variants. The overall study: The study gave Ad26.COV2.S intramuscularly, once or twice 56 days apart.

Germline V gene lookup returns CDR1 MGHRA and CDR2 YSYEKL. The CDR3 has 13 amino acids. The germline V and J ends were trimmed by 1 base and 5 bases, with 8 bases remaining between them. Assay: immunoSEQ multiplex PCR; the TCRdb copy retains only in-frame clones and omits some. The table includes hundreds of thousands of clones, about four fifths detected once. Specified treatment: some 20 received Ad26.COV2.S at low or high dose, single or two shots; roughly 5 received placebo; per-sample allocation not given. The investigators took samples on day 63 after the first vaccine or placebo injection. The J gene is TRBJ2-5, the V gene TRBV4-1, with D hard to call. Specimen: peripheral blood, collected in a trial of Ad26.COV2.S vaccine versus placebo. The sequence came from a person aged 18-65 years who received the Ad26.COV2.S COVID-19 vaccine or a placebo. CDR3 region: CASSQGARETQYF. CDR3 sequence (DNA): TGCGCCAGCAGCCAAGGGGCCCGGGAGACCCAGTACTTC.